This TCR beta chain came from a study of radiotherapy plus CTLA-4 blockade in lung cancer. Across the study: Objective responses were recorded in around a sixth of patients, with disease control recorded in less than 40%.

The CDR3 covers 14 residues. With 5 bases removed from V and 4 bases from J, the gap between germline ends came to 13 bases. Germline V gene sequence: CDR1 LGHNA, CDR2 YSLEER. This table comes from immunoSEQ multiplex PCR, and its TCRdb copy is limited to in-frame clones, with some not included. Of about 48,000 clones listed, roughly four fifths were seen once; the top ten hold approximately 3.3%. The chain recombines TRBV4-3 with TRBJ2-3; TRBD2 is a possible D gene (7 bases). The sequencing here drew on peripheral blood, taken from a patient treated with radiotherapy plus ipilimumab. The TCR was taken from a human donor with non-small cell lung cancer who had stable disease on radiotherapy plus ipilimumab. The CDR3 nucleotides read TGCGCCAGCAGCTTCGAGGGGGGGGCAGATACGCAGTATTTT. Its protein is CASSFEGGADTQYF.